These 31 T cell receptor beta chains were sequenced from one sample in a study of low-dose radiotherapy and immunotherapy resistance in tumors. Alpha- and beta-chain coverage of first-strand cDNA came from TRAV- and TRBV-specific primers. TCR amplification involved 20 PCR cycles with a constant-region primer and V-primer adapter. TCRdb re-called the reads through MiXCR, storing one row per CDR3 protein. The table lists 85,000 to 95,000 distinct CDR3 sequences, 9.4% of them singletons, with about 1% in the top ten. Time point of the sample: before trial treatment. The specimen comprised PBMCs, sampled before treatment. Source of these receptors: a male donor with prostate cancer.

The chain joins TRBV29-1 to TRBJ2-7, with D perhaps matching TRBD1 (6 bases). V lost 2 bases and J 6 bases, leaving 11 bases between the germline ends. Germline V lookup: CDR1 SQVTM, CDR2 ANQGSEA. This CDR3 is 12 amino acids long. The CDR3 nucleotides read TGCAGCGTTGAATTACTAGGGGGCGAGCAGTACTTC. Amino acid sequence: CSVELLGGEQYF.

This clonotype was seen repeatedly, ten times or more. The CDR3 loop is CASRLGQIDTEAFF. The CDR3, as DNA: TGTGCCAGCAGGCTGGGGCAGATAGACACTGAAGCTTTCTTT. The chain joins TRBV12-3 or TRBV12-4 to TRBJ1-1; weak D call: TRBD1 (5 bases). There are 14 residues in the CDR3. Trimming took 6 bases from V and 3 from J, leaving 14 bases between them.

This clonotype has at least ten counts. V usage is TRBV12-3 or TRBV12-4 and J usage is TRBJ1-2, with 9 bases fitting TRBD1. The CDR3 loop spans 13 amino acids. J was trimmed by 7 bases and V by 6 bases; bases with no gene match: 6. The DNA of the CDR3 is TGTGCCAGCAGGAATACAGGGGGCCCTGGCTACACCTTC. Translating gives CASRNTGGPGYTF.

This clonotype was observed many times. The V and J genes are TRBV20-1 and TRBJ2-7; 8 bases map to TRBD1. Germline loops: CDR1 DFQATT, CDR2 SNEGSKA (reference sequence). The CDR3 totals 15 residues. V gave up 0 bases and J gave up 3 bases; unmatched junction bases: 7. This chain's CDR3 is CSARDPGQGVYEQYF. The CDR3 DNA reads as TGCAGTGCTAGAGATCCCGGACAGGGTGTCTACGAGCAGTACTTC.

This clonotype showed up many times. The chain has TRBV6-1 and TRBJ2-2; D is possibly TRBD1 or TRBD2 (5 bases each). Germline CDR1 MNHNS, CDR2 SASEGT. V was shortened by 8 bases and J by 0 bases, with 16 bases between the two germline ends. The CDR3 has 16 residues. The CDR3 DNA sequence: TGTGCCAGCGGGAGAGCAGGGACCGCGAACACCGGGGAGCTGTTTTTT. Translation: CASGRAGTANTGELFF.

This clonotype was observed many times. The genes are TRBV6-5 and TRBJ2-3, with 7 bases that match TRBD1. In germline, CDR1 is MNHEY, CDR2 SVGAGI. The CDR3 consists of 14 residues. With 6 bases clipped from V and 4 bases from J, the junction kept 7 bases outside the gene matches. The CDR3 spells CASRNRGIADTQYF. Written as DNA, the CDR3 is TGTGCCAGCAGGAACAGGGGTATCGCAGATACGCAGTATTTT.

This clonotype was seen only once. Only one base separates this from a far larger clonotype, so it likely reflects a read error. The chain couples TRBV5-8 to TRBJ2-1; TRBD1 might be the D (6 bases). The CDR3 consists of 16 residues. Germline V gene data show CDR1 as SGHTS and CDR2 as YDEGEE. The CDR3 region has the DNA TGTGCCAACAGCTTGGCGTCAGGGGTATCCTACAATGAGCAGTTCTTC. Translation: CANSLASGVSYNEQFF.

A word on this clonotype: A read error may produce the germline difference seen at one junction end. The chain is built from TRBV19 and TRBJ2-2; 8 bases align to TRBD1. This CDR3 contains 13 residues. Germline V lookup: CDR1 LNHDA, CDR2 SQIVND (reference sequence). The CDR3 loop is CASRRQGLGDLFF. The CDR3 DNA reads TGTGCCAGTCGACGACAGGGGCTCGGGGATCTGTTTTTT. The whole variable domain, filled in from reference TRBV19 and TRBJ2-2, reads DGGITQSPKYLFRKEGQNVTLSCEQNLNHDAMYWYRQDPGQGLRLIYYSQIVNDFQKGDIAEGYSVSREKKESFPLTVTSAQKNPTAFYLCASRRQGLGDLFFGEGSRLTVL.

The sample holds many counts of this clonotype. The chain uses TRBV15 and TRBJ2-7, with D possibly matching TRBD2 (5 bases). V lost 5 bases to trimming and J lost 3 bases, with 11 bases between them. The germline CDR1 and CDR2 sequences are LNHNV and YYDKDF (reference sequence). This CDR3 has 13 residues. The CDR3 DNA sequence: TGTGCCACCAGCTTGGAGGAGAACTACGAGCAGTACTTC. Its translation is CATSLEENYEQYF.

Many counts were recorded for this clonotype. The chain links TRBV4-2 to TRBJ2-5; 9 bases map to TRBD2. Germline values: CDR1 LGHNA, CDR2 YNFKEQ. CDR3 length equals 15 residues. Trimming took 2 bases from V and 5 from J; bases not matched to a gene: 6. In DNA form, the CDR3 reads TGTGCCAGCAGCCAAACACTAGCGGGTGGCGAGACCCAGTACTTC. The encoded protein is CASSQTLAGGETQYF.

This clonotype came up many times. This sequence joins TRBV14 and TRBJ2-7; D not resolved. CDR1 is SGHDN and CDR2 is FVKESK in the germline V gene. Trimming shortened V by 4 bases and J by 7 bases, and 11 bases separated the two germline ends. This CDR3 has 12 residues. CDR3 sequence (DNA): TGTGCCAGCAGCCCCAAAGGAGCTGAGCAGTACTTC. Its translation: CASSPKGAEQYF.

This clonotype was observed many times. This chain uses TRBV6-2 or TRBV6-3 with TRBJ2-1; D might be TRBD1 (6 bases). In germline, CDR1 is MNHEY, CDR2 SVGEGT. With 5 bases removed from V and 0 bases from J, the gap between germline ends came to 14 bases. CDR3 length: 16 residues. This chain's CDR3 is CASSPRTDSSYNEQFF. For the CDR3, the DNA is TGTGCCAGCAGTCCCCGGACAGACAGCTCCTACAATGAGCAGTTCTTC.

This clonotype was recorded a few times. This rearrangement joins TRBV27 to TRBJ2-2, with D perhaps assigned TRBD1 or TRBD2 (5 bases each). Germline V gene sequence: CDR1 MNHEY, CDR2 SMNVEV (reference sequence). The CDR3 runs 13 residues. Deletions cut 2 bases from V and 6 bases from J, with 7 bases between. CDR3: CASSLVGPGELFF. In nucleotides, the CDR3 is TGTGCCAGCAGTTTAGTGGGACCCGGGGAGCTGTTTTTT.

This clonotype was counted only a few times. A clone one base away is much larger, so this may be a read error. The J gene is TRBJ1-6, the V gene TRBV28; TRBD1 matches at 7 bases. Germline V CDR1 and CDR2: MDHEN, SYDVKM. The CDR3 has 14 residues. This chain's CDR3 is CASNLSHRGIPLHF. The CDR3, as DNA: TGTGCCAGCAATTTATCTCACAGGGGAATACCCCTCCACTTT.

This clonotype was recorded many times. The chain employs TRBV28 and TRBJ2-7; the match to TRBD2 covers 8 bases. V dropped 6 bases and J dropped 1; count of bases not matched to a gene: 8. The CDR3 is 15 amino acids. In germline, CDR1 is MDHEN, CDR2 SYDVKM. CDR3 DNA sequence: TGTGCCAGCAGCCCGCCGGGGGGGGGGTCCTACGAGCAGTACTTC. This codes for CASSPPGGGSYEQYF.

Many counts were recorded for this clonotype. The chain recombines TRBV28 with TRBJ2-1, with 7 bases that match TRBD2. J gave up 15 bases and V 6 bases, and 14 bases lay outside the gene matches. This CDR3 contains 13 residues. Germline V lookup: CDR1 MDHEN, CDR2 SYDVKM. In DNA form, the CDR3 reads TGTGCCAGCAGGGGAATCGTGGAGCGGGAACCGTTCTTC. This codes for CASRGIVEREPFF.

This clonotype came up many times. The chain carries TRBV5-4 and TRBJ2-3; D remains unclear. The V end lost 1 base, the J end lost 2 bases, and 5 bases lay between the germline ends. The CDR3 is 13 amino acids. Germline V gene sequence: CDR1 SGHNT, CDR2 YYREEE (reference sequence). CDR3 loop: CASSLQVTDTQYF. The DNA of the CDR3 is TGTGCCAGCAGCTTGCAGGTCACAGATACGCAGTATTTT.

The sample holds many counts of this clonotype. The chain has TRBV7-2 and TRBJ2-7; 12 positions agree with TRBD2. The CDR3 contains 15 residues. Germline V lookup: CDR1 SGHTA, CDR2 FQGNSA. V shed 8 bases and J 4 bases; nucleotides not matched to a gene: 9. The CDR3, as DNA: TGTGCCAGCGGGGGGTCTACTAGCGGGAGGTACGAGCAGTACTTC. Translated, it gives CASGGSTSGRYEQYF.

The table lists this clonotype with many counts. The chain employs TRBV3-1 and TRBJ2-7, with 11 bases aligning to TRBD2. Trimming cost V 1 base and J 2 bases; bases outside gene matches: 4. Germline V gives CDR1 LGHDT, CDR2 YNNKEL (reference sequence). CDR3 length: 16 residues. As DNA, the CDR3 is TGTGCCAGCAGCCAAGCGGCTAGCGGGAGGACCTACGAGCAGTACTTC. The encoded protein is CASSQAASGRTYEQYF.

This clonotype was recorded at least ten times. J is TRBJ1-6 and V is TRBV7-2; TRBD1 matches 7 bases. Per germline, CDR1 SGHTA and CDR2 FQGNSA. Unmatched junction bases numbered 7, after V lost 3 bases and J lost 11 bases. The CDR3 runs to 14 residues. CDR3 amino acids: CASSFDRVSAPLHF. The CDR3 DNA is TGTGCCAGCAGCTTCGACAGGGTATCCGCACCCCTCCACTTT. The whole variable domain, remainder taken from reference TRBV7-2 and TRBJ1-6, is GAGVSQSPSNKVTEKGKDVELRCDPISGHTALYWYRQSLGQGLEFLIYFQGNSAPDKSGLPSDRFSAERTGGSVSTLTIQRTQQEDSAVYLCASSFDRVSAPLHFGNGTRLTVT.

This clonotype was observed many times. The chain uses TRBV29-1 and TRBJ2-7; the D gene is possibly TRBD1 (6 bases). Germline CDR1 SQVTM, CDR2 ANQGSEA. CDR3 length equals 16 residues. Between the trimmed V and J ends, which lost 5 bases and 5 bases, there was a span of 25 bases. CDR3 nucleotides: TGCAGCGTTTGTAGAGTAGGGGGTGTCGAGGTAAACGAGCAGTACTTC. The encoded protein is CSVCRVGGVEVNEQYF.

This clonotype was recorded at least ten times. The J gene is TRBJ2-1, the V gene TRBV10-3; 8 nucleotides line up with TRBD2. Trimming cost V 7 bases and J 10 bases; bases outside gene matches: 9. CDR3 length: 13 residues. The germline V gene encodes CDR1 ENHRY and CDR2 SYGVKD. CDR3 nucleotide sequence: TGTGCCATCAAAGCGGGAGACCATCCGGAGCAGTTCTTC. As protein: CAIKAGDHPEQFF.

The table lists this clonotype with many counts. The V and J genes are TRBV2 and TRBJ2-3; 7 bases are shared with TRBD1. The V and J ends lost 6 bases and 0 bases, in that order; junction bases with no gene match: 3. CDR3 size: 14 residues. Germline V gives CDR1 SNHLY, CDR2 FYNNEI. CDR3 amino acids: CASSGTASTDTQYF. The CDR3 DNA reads TGTGCCAGCAGCGGGACAGCTAGCACAGATACGCAGTATTTT.

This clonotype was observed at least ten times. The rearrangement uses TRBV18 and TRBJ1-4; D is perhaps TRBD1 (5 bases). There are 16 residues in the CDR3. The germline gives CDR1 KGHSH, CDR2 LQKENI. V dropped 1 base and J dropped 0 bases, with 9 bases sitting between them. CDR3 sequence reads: CASSPRQGATNEKLFF. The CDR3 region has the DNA TGTGCCAGCTCACCACGTCAGGGTGCAACTAATGAAAAACTGTTTTTT.

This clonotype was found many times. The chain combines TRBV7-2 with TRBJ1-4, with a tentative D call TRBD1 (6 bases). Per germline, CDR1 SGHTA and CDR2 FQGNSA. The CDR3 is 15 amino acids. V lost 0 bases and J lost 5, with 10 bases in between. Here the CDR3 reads CASSLAGQPNEKLFF. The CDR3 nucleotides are TGTGCCAGCAGCTTAGCAGGACAGCCCAATGAAAAACTGTTTTTT.

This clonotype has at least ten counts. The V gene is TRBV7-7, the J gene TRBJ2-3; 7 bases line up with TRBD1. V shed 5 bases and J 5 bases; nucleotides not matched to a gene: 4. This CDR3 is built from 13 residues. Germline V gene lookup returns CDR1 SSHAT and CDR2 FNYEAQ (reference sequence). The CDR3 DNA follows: TGTGCCAGCAGCCGGGACAGACTAGATACGCAGTATTTT. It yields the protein CASSRDRLDTQYF.

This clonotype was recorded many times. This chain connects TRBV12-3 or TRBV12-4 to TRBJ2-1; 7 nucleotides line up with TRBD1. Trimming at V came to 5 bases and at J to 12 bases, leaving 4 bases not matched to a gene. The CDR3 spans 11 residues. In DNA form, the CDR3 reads TGTGCCAGCAGTACAGGGGTTGTGCAGTTCTTC. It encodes CASSTGVVQFF.

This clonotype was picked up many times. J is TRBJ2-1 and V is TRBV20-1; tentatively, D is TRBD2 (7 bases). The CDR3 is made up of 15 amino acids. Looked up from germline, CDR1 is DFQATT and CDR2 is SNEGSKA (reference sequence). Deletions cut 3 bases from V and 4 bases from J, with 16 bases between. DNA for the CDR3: TGCAGTGCTAGCGCTGGGGGGGCTTCTTACAATGAGCAGTTCTTC. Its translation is CSASAGGASYNEQFF.

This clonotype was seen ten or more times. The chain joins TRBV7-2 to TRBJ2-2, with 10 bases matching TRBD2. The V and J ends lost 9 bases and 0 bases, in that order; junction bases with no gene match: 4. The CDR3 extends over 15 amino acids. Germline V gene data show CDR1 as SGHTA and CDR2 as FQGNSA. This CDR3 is CASWTSGSNTGELFF. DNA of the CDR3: TGTGCCAGTTGGACTAGCGGCTCGAACACCGGGGAGCTGTTTTTT.

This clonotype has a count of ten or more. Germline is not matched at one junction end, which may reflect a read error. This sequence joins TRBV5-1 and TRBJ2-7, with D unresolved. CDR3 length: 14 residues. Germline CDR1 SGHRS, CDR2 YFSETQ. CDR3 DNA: TGTGCCAGCAGTTTGGGCAGTAGCTCCTACGAGCAGTACTTC. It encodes CASSLGSSSYEQYF. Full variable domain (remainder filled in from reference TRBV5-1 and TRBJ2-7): KAGVTQTPRYLIKTRGQQVTLSCSPISGHRSVSWYQQTPGQGLQFLFEYFSETQRNKGNFPGRFSGRQFSNSRSEMNVSTLELGDSALYLCASSLGSSSYEQYFGPGTRLTVT.

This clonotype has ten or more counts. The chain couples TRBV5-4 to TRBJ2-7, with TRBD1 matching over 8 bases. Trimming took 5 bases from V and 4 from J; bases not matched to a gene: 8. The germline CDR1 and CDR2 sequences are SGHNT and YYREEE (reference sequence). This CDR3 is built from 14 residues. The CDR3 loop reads CASSGQGLYYEQYF. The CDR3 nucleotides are TGTGCCAGCAGTGGACAGGGACTTTATTACGAGCAGTACTTC.